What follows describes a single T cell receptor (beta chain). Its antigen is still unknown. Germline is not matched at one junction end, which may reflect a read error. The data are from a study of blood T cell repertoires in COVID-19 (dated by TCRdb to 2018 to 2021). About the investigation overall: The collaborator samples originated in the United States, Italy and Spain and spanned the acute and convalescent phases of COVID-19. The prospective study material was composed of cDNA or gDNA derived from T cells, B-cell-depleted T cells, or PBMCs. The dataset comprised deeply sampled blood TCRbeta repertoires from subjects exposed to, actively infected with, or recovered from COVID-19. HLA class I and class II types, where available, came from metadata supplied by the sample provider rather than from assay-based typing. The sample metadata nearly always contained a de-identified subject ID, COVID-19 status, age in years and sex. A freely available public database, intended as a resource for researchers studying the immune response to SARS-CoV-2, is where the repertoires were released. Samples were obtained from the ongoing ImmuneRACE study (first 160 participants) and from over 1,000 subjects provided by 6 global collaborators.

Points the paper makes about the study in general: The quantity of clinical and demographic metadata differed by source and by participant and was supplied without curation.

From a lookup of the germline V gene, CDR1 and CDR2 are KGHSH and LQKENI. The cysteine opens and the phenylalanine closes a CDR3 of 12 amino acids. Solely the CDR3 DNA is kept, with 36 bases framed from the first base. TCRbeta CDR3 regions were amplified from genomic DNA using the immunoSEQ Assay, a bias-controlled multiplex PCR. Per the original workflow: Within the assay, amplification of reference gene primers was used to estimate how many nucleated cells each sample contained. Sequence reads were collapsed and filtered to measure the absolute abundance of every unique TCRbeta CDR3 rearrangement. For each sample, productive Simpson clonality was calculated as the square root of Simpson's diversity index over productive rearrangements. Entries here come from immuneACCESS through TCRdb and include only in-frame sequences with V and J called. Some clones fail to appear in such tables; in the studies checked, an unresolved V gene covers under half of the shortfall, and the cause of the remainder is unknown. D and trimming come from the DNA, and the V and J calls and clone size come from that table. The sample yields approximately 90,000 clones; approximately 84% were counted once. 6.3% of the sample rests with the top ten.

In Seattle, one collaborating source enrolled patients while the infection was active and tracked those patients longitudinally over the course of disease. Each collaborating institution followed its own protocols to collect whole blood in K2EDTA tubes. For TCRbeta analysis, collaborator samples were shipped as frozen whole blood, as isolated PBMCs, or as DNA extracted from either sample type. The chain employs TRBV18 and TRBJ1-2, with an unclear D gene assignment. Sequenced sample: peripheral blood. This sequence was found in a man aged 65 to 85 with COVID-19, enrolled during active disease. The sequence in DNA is TGTGCCAGCTCACCACCGAACTTTGGCTACACCTTC. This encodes CASSPPNFGYTF.